Below are 16 T cell receptor beta chains sequenced from a single sample in a study of response to subunit inactivated influenza vaccine. TCRdb recomputed calls from the RT-PCR reads with MiXCR, one row per CDR3 protein. Altogether about 520,000 distinct CDR3 sequences are present, 25% being singletons, with the ten largest covering around 2%. The input for sequencing was CD4+ T cells sorted from PBMCs, taken 4 to 6 days after vaccination. These receptors originate from a man between 45 and 60 years old who received an inactivated influenza vaccine.

The chain recombines TRBV21-1 with TRBJ2-7; the table's D call of TRBD2 was not tested on the DNA. TRBV21-1 is recorded as a pseudogene. The CDR3 covers 12 residues. CDR3 DNA: TGTGCCAGCAGCAAAGGACTATACGAGCAGTACTTC. Translation gives CASSKGLYEQYF.

This clonotype appeared a single time. The chain combines TRBV14 with TRBJ2-5, with D unresolved. The CDR3 consists of 13 residues. The V gene lost 1 base and the J gene lost 10 bases, with 13 bases spanning the gap. From germline, CDR1 is SGHDN and CDR2 FVKESK. CDR3 sequence (DNA): TGTGCCAGCAGCCAAGGATTCCGAGCTTACCAGTACTTC. Protein sequence: CASSQGFRAYQYF.

This clonotype was counted between two and nine times. Because the CDR3's place on the DNA is in doubt, the DNA is left out and the CDR3 is given as listed by TCRdb. The chain is built from TRBV6-2 or TRBV6-3 and TRBJ1-5. The CDR3 has 13 amino acids, counting both end residues. Per the germline V gene, CDR1 is MNHEY and CDR2 is SVGEGT. The CDR3: CASSSSRGQPQHF.

The chain has TRBV12-3 or TRBV12-4 and TRBJ2-7, with a tentative D call TRBD1 (5 bases). V lost 9 bases and J 6 bases, leaving 18 bases between the germline ends. The CDR3 spans 13 residues. The CDR3 nucleotides are TGTGCCAGTGGGTGGCAGGGCGGTGGCGAGCAGTACTTC. Protein sequence: CASGWQGGGEQYF.

The V gene is TRBV5-1, the J gene TRBJ2-3, with D hard to call. The V gene's germline CDR1 is SGHRS and CDR2 YFSETQ. This CDR3 is built from 14 residues. Trimming removed 0 bases from V and 2 bases from J, with 7 bases in between. DNA for the CDR3: TGCGCCAGCAGCTTGGGACGGACCACAGATACGCAGTATTTT. Its protein is CASSLGRTTDTQYF.

The CDR3 coding sequence is TGTGCCAGCAGTGAAGATTGGACCTTACTAATGGATACGCAGTATTTT. It encodes CASSEDWTLLMDTQYF. V usage is TRBV2 and J usage is TRBJ2-3; D gene ambiguous. V lost 1 base to trimming and J lost 6 bases, with 17 bases between them. CDR1 is SNHLY and CDR2 is FYNNEI in the germline V gene. The CDR3 runs 16 residues.

This clonotype has at least ten counts. The chain links TRBV24-1 to TRBJ2-1, with D unresolved. CDR1 KGHDR and CDR2 SFDVKD come from the germline V gene. The CDR3 has 18 amino acids. The V end lost 0 bases, the J end lost 0 bases, and 14 bases lay between the germline ends. CDR3 in DNA: TGTGCCACCAGTGATTTGCTTGCCAGAAGCCCCTCCTACAATGAGCAGTTCTTC. This translates into CATSDLLARSPSYNEQFF.

The count of this clonotype is one. The genes are TRBV2 and TRBJ1-5, with 7 bases aligning to TRBD1. The CDR3 is 14 residues long. With V trimmed by 11 bases and J by 4 bases, 11 bases remained unmatched. Germline V CDR1 and CDR2: SNHLY, FYNNEI. CDR3 loop: CASKIGGANQPQHF. The CDR3 DNA follows: TGTGCCTCCAAAATAGGGGGCGCAAATCAGCCCCAGCATTTT. The whole variable domain, filled in from reference TRBV2 and TRBJ1-5, reads EPEVTQTPSHQVTQMGQEVILRCVPISNHLYFYWYRQILGQKVEFLVSFYNNEISEKSEIFDDQFSVERPDGSNFTLKIRSTKLEDSAMYFCASKIGGANQPQHFGDGTRLSIL.

V gene TRBV20-1 combines with J gene TRBJ1-2; D is undetermined. CDR1 and CDR2 from the germline V gene are DFQATT and SNEGSKA (reference sequence). The CDR3 consists of 14 residues. V gave up 3 bases and J gave up 4 bases, with 15 bases separating them. CDR3 sequence: CSARDVSLVYGYTF. In nucleotides, the CDR3 is TGCAGTGCTAGGGACGTTTCGCTCGTCTATGGCTACACCTTC.

This sequence joins TRBV20-1 and TRBJ1-2; D perhaps matches TRBD1 (5 bases). Germline assignment: CDR1 DFQATT and CDR2 SNEGSKA (reference sequence). This CDR3 spans 14 amino acids. Trimming pared 6 bases from V and 4 bases from J, leaving 18 bases between. The CDR3: CSAGVEGSTYGYTF. Written as DNA, the CDR3 is TGCAGTGCCGGGGTGGAGGGGAGTACCTATGGCTACACCTTC.

This chain connects TRBV7-9 to TRBJ1-2; tentative D call: TRBD1 (6 bases). The CDR3 has 12 amino acids. V lost 5 bases, J lost 8 bases, and 12 bases lay in between. Germline V gene lookup returns CDR1 SEHNR and CDR2 FQNEAQ (reference sequence). The CDR3 reads CASSLTGGGYTF. The CDR3 DNA is TGTGCCAGCAGCCTGACCGGGGGCGGCTACACCTTC.

The V and J genes are TRBV5-1 and TRBJ2-7; D is perhaps TRBD2 (6 bases). Germline CDR1 is SGHRS and CDR2 is YFSETQ. V was shortened by 0 bases and J by 0 bases, with 13 bases between the two germline ends. This CDR3 has 16 amino acids. The CDR3 coding sequence is TGCGCCAGCAGCTTGGTTGGAGGGGCATCCTCCTACGAGCAGTACTTC. Translation: CASSLVGGASSYEQYF.

This sequence joins TRBV11-2 and TRBJ2-3; D is perhaps TRBD1 or TRBD2 (5 bases each). V was cut by 1 base and J by 10 bases, with 15 bases left in between. The CDR3 consists of 14 residues. From germline, CDR1 is SGHAT and CDR2 FQNNGV. The CDR3 sequence: CASSLAVGRAAQYF. Written as DNA, the CDR3 is TGTGCCAGCAGCTTAGCGGTGGGGCGGGCTGCGCAGTATTTT.

The CDR3 reads CASRGQAGTQYF. The DNA for the CDR3 is TGTGCCAGCAGGGGACAGGCTGGGACCCAGTACTTC. The chain combines TRBV28 with TRBJ2-5; TRBD1 matches 8 bases. V shed 6 bases and J 7 bases; nucleotides not matched to a gene: 4. Germline lookup yields CDR1 MDHEN and CDR2 SYDVKM. CDR3 size: 12 residues.

This clonotype came up once. V is TRBV27 and J is TRBJ2-1; D gene unclear. V was cut by 7 bases and J by 10 bases, with 11 bases left in between. Germline V CDR1 and CDR2: MNHEY, SMNVEV (reference sequence). The CDR3 is made up of 11 amino acids. The CDR3 loop is CASKKVTEQFF. In nucleotides, the CDR3 is TGTGCCAGCAAAAAGGTCACGGAGCAGTTCTTC.

In this sample, this clonotype turned up a few times. The chain is built from TRBV9 and TRBJ1-4, with D possibly TRBD1 on 5 matching bases. Germline V gene sequence: CDR1 SGDLS, CDR2 YYNGEE. V was trimmed by 2 bases and J by 0 bases, leaving 8 bases between them. CDR3 length: 15 residues. Here the CDR3 DNA reads TGTGCCAGCAGCGTCACAGGTGCAACTAATGAAAAACTGTTTTTT. Protein product: CASSVTGATNEKLFF.